These T cell receptor beta chains were read from a single sample in a study of T cells in Graves' hyperthyroidism and ophthalmopathy. TCRdb reprocessed the multiplex PCR reads via MiXCR and lists one record per CDR3 protein. The top ten clones hold approximately 54% of a sample with roughly 500,000 distinct CDR3 sequences, about 20% of them seen once. The specimen was blood. The receptors originated from a woman in her seventies with Graves' ophthalmopathy. Each CDR3 is given with its conserved first and last residue. The order of the fields is D gene, J gene, clone size, V gene, CDR3 protein, CDR3 DNA. A D gene is named only where the DNA matches it firmly. Some rows mark clone size as missing; the rest say once, few, many or name a class of expanded clone.

D gene: -
J gene: TRBJ1-5
clone size: few
V gene: TRBV28
CDR3 protein: CASSGGGSGQPQHF
CDR3 DNA: TGTGCCAGCAGTGGGGGGGGTTCAGGTCAGCCCCAGCATTTT

D gene: TRBD1
J gene: TRBJ2-7
clone size: few
V gene: TRBV30
CDR3 protein: CAWSATGGKWSEQYF
CDR3 DNA: TGTGCCTGGAGTGCGACAGGGGGAAAGTGGAGCGAGCAGTACTTC

D gene: TRBD2
J gene: TRBJ2-3
clone size: few
V gene: TRBV7-2
CDR3 protein: CASSSGGGITDTQYF
CDR3 DNA: TGTGCCAGCAGCTCGGGGGGGGGGATCACAGATACGCAGTATTTT

D gene: -
J gene: TRBJ2-5
clone size: -
V gene: TRBV2
CDR3 protein: CASSWSEGVETQYF
CDR3 DNA: TGTGCCAGCAGTTGGTCGGAGGGGGTCGAGACCCAGTACTTC

D gene: TRBD1
J gene: TRBJ1-1
clone size: few
V gene: TRBV7-2
CDR3 protein: CASSIDRGKAFF
CDR3 DNA: TGTGCCAGCAGCATAGACAGGGGCAAAGCTTTCTTT

D gene: TRBD1
J gene: TRBJ1-6
clone size: -
V gene: TRBV10-3
CDR3 protein: CASQGQASSYNSPLHF
CDR3 DNA: TGTGCCAGCCAGGGACAGGCCAGCTCCTATAATTCACCCCTCCACTTT

D gene: -
J gene: TRBJ2-1
clone size: -
V gene: TRBV19
CDR3 protein: CASNPRSTTYNEQFF
CDR3 DNA: TGTGCCAGTAACCCCAGGAGCACTACCTACAATGAGCAGTTCTTC

D gene: -
J gene: TRBJ2-7
clone size: few
V gene: TRBV7-8
CDR3 protein: CASSSPAGLPEQYF
CDR3 DNA: TGTGCCAGCAGCTCGCCCGCGGGACTCCCAGAGCAGTACTTC

D gene: -
J gene: TRBJ1-5
clone size: many
V gene: TRBV2
CDR3 protein: CASREAGTGNQPQHF
CDR3 DNA: TGTGCCAGCAGGGAGGCAGGGACCGGCAATCAGCCCCAGCATTTT

D gene: -
J gene: TRBJ2-7
clone size: few
V gene: TRBV11-2
CDR3 protein: CASSLDRANEQYF
CDR3 DNA: TGTGCCAGCAGCTTAGATAGAGCTAACGAGCAGTACTTC

D gene: -
J gene: TRBJ1-1
clone size: few
V gene: TRBV20-1
CDR3 protein: CSAPNSNTEAFF
CDR3 DNA: TGCAGTGCTCCCAACTCGAACACTGAAGCTTTCTTT

D gene: TRBD2
J gene: TRBJ2-7
clone size: -
V gene: TRBV30
CDR3 protein: CAWTSGLIYEQYF
CDR3 DNA: TGTGCCTGGACTAGCGGGCTCATCTACGAGCAGTACTTC

D gene: TRBD1
J gene: TRBJ2-1
clone size: many
V gene: TRBV11-2
CDR3 protein: CASSTLDRGISSYNEQFF
CDR3 DNA: TGTGCCAGCAGCACACTGGACAGGGGAATCAGCTCCTACAATGAGCAGTTCTTC

D gene: TRBD2
J gene: TRBJ2-1
clone size: many
V gene: TRBV28
CDR3 protein: CASSSTGLAGWNEQFF
CDR3 DNA: TGTGCCAGCAGTTCGACGGGACTAGCGGGTTGGAATGAGCAGTTCTTC

D gene: TRBD2
J gene: TRBJ2-1
clone size: few
V gene: TRBV6-1
CDR3 protein: CASSWGGTTYNEQFF
CDR3 DNA: TGTGCCAGCAGTTGGGGGGGGACCACCTACAATGAGCAGTTCTTC

D gene: -
J gene: TRBJ1-6
clone size: many
V gene: TRBV2
CDR3 protein: CASKGNRRSPLHF
CDR3 DNA: TGTGCCAGCAAAGGGAACAGACGATCACCCCTCCACTTT

D gene: -
J gene: TRBJ1-2
clone size: few
V gene: TRBV11-2
CDR3 protein: CASTPIPYQRGGYTF
CDR3 DNA: TGTGCCAGCACTCCGATCCCTTATCAGAGAGGTGGCTACACCTTC

D gene: TRBD2
J gene: TRBJ2-1
clone size: few
V gene: TRBV19
CDR3 protein: CASSIFTGTSGRTPNEQFF
CDR3 DNA: TGTGCCAGTAGTATTTTTACCGGGACTAGCGGGAGGACGCCGAATGAGCAGTTCTTC

D gene: -
J gene: TRBJ1-1
clone size: -
V gene: TRBV12-3/TRBV12-4
CDR3 protein: CASSVPPNTEAFF
CDR3 DNA: TGTGCCAGCAGCGTACCCCCGAACACTGAAGCTTTCTTT

D gene: -
J gene: TRBJ2-7
clone size: -
V gene: TRBV6-1
CDR3 protein: CASSSSYQGLDPYEQYF
CDR3 DNA: TGTGCCAGCAGTTCGTCTTACCAGGGACTGGACCCCTACGAGCAGTACTTC

D gene: TRBD1
J gene: TRBJ1-1
clone size: many
V gene: TRBV5-1
CDR3 protein: CASSSVQGANTEAFF
CDR3 DNA: TGCGCCAGCAGCTCCGTACAGGGGGCGAACACTGAAGCTTTCTTT

D gene: TRBD2
J gene: TRBJ2-3
clone size: -
V gene: TRBV9
CDR3 protein: CASSHGTTSDTQYF
CDR3 DNA: TGTGCCAGCAGCCACGGGACTACCTCAGATACGCAGTATTTT

D gene: TRBD1
J gene: TRBJ2-5
clone size: few
V gene: TRBV20-1
CDR3 protein: CSARVGNPGTGGAGTQYF
CDR3 DNA: TGCAGTGCTAGAGTAGGGAACCCCGGGACAGGGGGCGCGGGGACCCAGTACTTC

D gene: TRBD1
J gene: TRBJ2-7
clone size: many
V gene: TRBV12-3/TRBV12-4
CDR3 protein: CASSFDRGGHEQYF
CDR3 DNA: TGTGCCAGCAGTTTCGACAGGGGAGGCCACGAGCAGTACTTC

D gene: -
J gene: TRBJ2-4
clone size: -
V gene: TRBV7-2
CDR3 protein: CASSLDGVSKNIQYF
CDR3 DNA: TGTGCCAGCAGCTTAGACGGGGTGTCCAAAAACATTCAGTACTTC

D gene: TRBD2
J gene: TRBJ2-3
clone size: few
V gene: TRBV24-1
CDR3 protein: CATSDGLAGEDTQYF
CDR3 DNA: TGTGCCACCAGTGACGGACTAGCGGGAGAAGATACGCAGTATTTT

D gene: -
J gene: TRBJ1-1
clone size: many
V gene: TRBV28
CDR3 protein: CASSSGPRTFF
CDR3 DNA: TGTGCCAGCAGTTCGGGACCCCGAACTTTCTTT

D gene: -
J gene: TRBJ1-4
clone size: -
V gene: TRBV4-2
CDR3 protein: CASSQGPGLNEKLFF
CDR3 DNA: TGTGCCAGCAGCCAAGGCCCAGGGTTGAATGAAAAACTGTTTTTT

D gene: -
J gene: TRBJ1-2
clone size: -
V gene: TRBV6-4
CDR3 protein: CASSSAGRGYTF
CDR3 DNA: TGTGCCAGCAGCTCGGCGGGTAGGGGCTACACCTTC

D gene: -
J gene: TRBJ2-4
clone size: -
V gene: TRBV19
CDR3 protein: CASSMGQHIAKNIQYF
CDR3 DNA: TGTGCCAGTAGTATGGGGCAGCATATAGCCAAAAACATTCAGTACTTC

D gene: TRBD1
J gene: TRBJ1-1
clone size: -
V gene: TRBV2
CDR3 protein: CASSSDRGISEAFF
CDR3 DNA: TGTGCCAGCAGTAGCGACAGGGGGATCTCTGAAGCTTTCTTT

D gene: -
J gene: TRBJ2-3
clone size: few
V gene: TRBV20-1
CDR3 protein: CSARDRLGTDTQYF
CDR3 DNA: TGCAGTGCTAGAGATCGACTGGGCACAGATACGCAGTATTTT

D gene: TRBD1
J gene: TRBJ1-2
clone size: -
V gene: TRBV5-1
CDR3 protein: CASSITGGSGYTF
CDR3 DNA: TGCGCCAGCAGCATAACAGGGGGCAGTGGCTACACCTTC

D gene: TRBD2
J gene: TRBJ2-7
clone size: few
V gene: TRBV7-9
CDR3 protein: CASSLAVTSGRATYEQYF
CDR3 DNA: TGTGCCAGCAGCTTAGCGGTCACTAGCGGGAGGGCCACCTACGAGCAGTACTTC

D gene: -
J gene: TRBJ2-2
clone size: few
V gene: TRBV10-1
CDR3 protein: CASSESGSTGELFF
CDR3 DNA: TGCGCCAGCAGTGAGTCGGGATCCACCGGGGAGCTGTTTTTT

D gene: -
J gene: TRBJ2-1
clone size: many
V gene: TRBV6-2/TRBV6-3
CDR3 protein: CASSYSGGMGNEQFF
CDR3 DNA: TGTGCCAGCAGTTATTCGGGCGGGATGGGGAATGAGCAGTTCTTC

D gene: -
J gene: TRBJ1-1
clone size: -
V gene: TRBV18
CDR3 protein: CASSPGTDMNTEAFF
CDR3 DNA: TGTGCCAGCTCACCAGGGACGGACATGAACACTGAAGCTTTCTTT

D gene: -
J gene: TRBJ2-1
clone size: -
V gene: TRBV6-5
CDR3 protein: CASSYRHEQFF
CDR3 DNA: TGTGCCAGCAGTTACCGCCATGAGCAGTTCTTC

D gene: -
J gene: TRBJ1-1
clone size: few
V gene: TRBV6-1
CDR3 protein: CASSGRLWNTEAFF
CDR3 DNA: TGTGCCAGCAGTGGAAGGCTATGGAACACTGAAGCTTTCTTT

D gene: TRBD2
J gene: TRBJ2-7
clone size: -
V gene: TRBV6-9
CDR3 protein: CASSYFGTSGRGLQNEQYF
CDR3 DNA: TGTGCCAGCAGTTACTTCGGGACTAGCGGGAGGGGCTTACAAAACGAGCAGTACTTC

D gene: -
J gene: TRBJ2-2
clone size: -
V gene: TRBV6-5
CDR3 protein: CASSYGRSTNTGELFF
CDR3 DNA: TGTGCCAGCAGTTACGGGAGGTCCACCAACACCGGGGAGCTGTTTTTT

D gene: -
J gene: TRBJ2-1
clone size: many
V gene: TRBV11-2
CDR3 protein: CASSLVLYNEQFF
CDR3 DNA: TGTGCCAGCAGCTTAGTACTTTACAATGAGCAGTTCTTC

D gene: -
J gene: TRBJ2-7
clone size: -
V gene: TRBV9
CDR3 protein: CASSVDRITPNSYEQYF
CDR3 DNA: TGTGCCAGCAGCGTAGATAGGATCACACCCAACTCCTACGAGCAGTACTTC

D gene: -
J gene: TRBJ2-7
clone size: -
V gene: TRBV2
CDR3 protein: CASSGFMEQYF
CDR3 DNA: TGTGCCAGCAGTGGATTTATGGAGCAGTACTTC

D gene: -
J gene: TRBJ2-3
clone size: few
V gene: TRBV18
CDR3 protein: CASSPATPGLISDTQYF
CDR3 DNA: TGTGCCAGCTCACCAGCGACCCCGGGACTCATCTCCGATACGCAGTATTTT

D gene: -
J gene: TRBJ2-7
clone size: -
V gene: TRBV20-1
CDR3 protein: CSASVGGPSSYEQYF
CDR3 DNA: TGCAGTGCTAGTGTAGGGGGGCCCAGCTCCTACGAGCAGTACTTC

D gene: -
J gene: TRBJ1-4
clone size: few
V gene: TRBV5-4
CDR3 protein: CASSSGGGYEKLFF
CDR3 DNA: TGTGCCAGCAGCTCAGGTGGGGGGTATGAAAAACTGTTTTTT

D gene: -
J gene: TRBJ1-1
clone size: -
V gene: TRBV19
CDR3 protein: CASSIRQEGEAFF
CDR3 DNA: TGTGCCAGTAGTATACGGCAGGAGGGTGAAGCTTTCTTT

D gene: -
J gene: TRBJ2-3
clone size: -
V gene: TRBV20-1
CDR3 protein: CSARDPADFTDTQYF
CDR3 DNA: TGCAGTGCTAGAGATCCAGCGGATTTCACAGATACGCAGTATTTT

D gene: -
J gene: TRBJ1-2
clone size: -
V gene: TRBV20-1
CDR3 protein: CSAALTGFAYGYTF
CDR3 DNA: TGCAGTGCTGCCCTCACAGGGTTCGCCTATGGCTACACCTTC

D gene: -
J gene: TRBJ2-5
clone size: many
V gene: TRBV6-1
CDR3 protein: CASQERGKETQYF
CDR3 DNA: TGTGCCAGCCAAGAGAGGGGGAAAGAGACCCAGTACTTC

D gene: -
J gene: TRBJ1-5
clone size: many
V gene: TRBV6-2/TRBV6-3
CDR3 protein: CASSPGQSYQPQHF
CDR3 DNA: TGTGCCAGCTCTCCCGGACAGAGCTATCAGCCCCAGCATTTT

D gene: -
J gene: TRBJ2-7
clone size: few
V gene: TRBV7-9
CDR3 protein: CASSLLASSGEQYF
CDR3 DNA: TGTGCCAGCAGCTTATTAGCCAGTTCGGGGGAGCAGTACTTC

D gene: TRBD2
J gene: TRBJ2-5
clone size: many
V gene: TRBV12-3/TRBV12-4
CDR3 protein: CASSLSSGRIKTQYF
CDR3 DNA: TGTGCCAGCAGCCTTAGTAGCGGGAGGATAAAGACCCAGTACTTC